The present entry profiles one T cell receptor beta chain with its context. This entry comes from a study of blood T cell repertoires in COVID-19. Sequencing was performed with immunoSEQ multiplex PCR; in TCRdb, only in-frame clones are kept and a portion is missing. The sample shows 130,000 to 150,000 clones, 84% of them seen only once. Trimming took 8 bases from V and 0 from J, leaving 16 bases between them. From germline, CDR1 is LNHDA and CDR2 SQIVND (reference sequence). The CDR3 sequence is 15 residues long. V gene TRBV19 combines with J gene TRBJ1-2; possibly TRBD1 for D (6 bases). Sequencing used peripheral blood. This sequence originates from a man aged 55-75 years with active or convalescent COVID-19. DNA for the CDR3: TGTGCCAGTTCAAAGCCAGGGGCATCTAACTATGGCTACACCTTC. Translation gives CASSKPGASNYGYTF.